Below are 9 T cell receptor beta chains sequenced from a single sample in a study of sequential checkpoint blockade in melanoma. Measured with immunoSEQ multiplex PCR; TCRdb has only the in-frame clones, and not every one. The table includes 9,000 to 10,000 clones, 60% to 75% detected once. The treatment denotes: randomized to nivolumab then ipilimumab (arm A) or the reverse (arm B). Specimen: CD8+ T cells sorted from blood (inferred from file names), collected from a patient given nivolumab and ipilimumab in sequence. The source is a human donor with melanoma.

The J gene is TRBJ1-1, the V gene TRBV4-1; 10 bases match TRBD1. The CDR3 spans 15 residues. From germline, CDR1 is MGHRA and CDR2 YSYEKL. With V trimmed by 4 bases and J by 3 bases, 5 bases remained unmatched. The CDR3, as DNA: TGCGCCAGCAGCCCCGACAGGGGGCGGGACACTGAAGCTTTCTTT. It encodes CASSPDRGRDTEAFF.

In its sample, this clone was seen once. The chain combines TRBV25-1 with TRBJ1-1; 8 nucleotides agree with TRBD1. The CDR3 is 11 residues long. The trim removed 6 bases at V and 7 bases at J, leaving 1 base unmatched. From germline, CDR1 is MGHDK and CDR2 SYGVNS. This CDR3 is CASRTGVEAFF. CDR3 nucleotides: TGTGCCAGCAGGACAGGGGTTGAAGCTTTCTTT.

The V call is TRBV4-1, the J call TRBJ1-5; 9 bases fit TRBD1. Per germline, CDR1 MGHRA and CDR2 YSYEKL. CDR3 size: 17 residues. The trim removed 2 bases at V and 6 bases at J, leaving 11 bases unmatched. CDR3 DNA sequence: TGCGCCAGCAGCCAACTAAGCCCGGGACAGGGTCGTCAGCCCCAGCATTTT. Protein sequence: CASSQLSPGQGRQPQHF.

The chain has TRBV7-9 and TRBJ2-5; TRBD2 might be the D (6 bases). From germline, CDR1 is SEHNR and CDR2 FQNEAQ (reference sequence). V lost 1 base to trimming and J lost 5 bases, with 14 bases between them. The CDR3 loop spans 15 amino acids. CDR3 in amino acids: CASSLEAGGEETQYF. CDR3 coding DNA: TGTGCCAGCAGCTTAGAAGCGGGCGGGGAGGAGACCCAGTACTTC.

V is TRBV6-1 and J is TRBJ1-6; weak D call: TRBD1 (5 bases). Germline loops: CDR1 MNHNS, CDR2 SASEGT. The length of the CDR3 is 16 residues. The ends were cut back, 2 bases at V and 7 bases at J, with 15 bases in the middle. This CDR3 is CASSEQYWGTNSPLHF. In DNA, the CDR3 is TGTGCCAGCAGTGAACAGTATTGGGGCACAAATTCACCCCTCCACTTT.

This clone showed up just a few times. V usage is TRBV6-6 and J usage is TRBJ2-7, with TRBD1 identical over 9 bases. There are 15 residues in the CDR3. CDR1 and CDR2 (germline): MNHNY, SVGAGI (reference sequence). Germline trimming cut 8 bases from V and 2 bases from J; bases unmatched to any gene: 10. Here the CDR3 reads CASSQGDRATYEQYF. CDR3 nucleotide sequence: TGTGCCAGCTCCCAGGGGGACAGGGCTACCTACGAGCAGTACTTC.

This rearrangement joins TRBV6-5 to TRBJ2-1; 7 bases are shared with TRBD2. Germline lookup yields CDR1 MNHEY and CDR2 SVGAGI. The CDR3 has 15 amino acids. Unmatched junction bases numbered 6, after V lost 6 bases and J lost 1 base. CDR3 sequence (DNA): TGTGCCAGCAGCCGGGGGGACCTTTCCTACAATGAGCAGTTCTTC. Translating gives CASSRGDLSYNEQFF.

The chain recombines TRBV6-4 with TRBJ2-1; 14 bases agree with TRBD2. Losses at the gene ends were 4 bases for V and 5 bases for J; bases not matched to a gene: 1. The CDR3 is 15 amino acids. The germline V gene has CDR1 MRHNA and CDR2 SNTAGT. CDR3 region: CASSGLAGGHNEQFF. In nucleotides, the CDR3 is TGTGCCAGCAGTGGACTAGCGGGAGGGCACAATGAGCAGTTCTTC.

The chain links TRBV6-6 to TRBJ1-6; D unclear. The CDR3 has 14 amino acids. Germline CDR1 and CDR2: MNHNY and SVGAGI (reference sequence). Trimming removed 4 bases at V and 8 bases at J, with 12 bases between. The chain's CDR3 is CASSSDNKYSPLHF. In DNA form, the CDR3 reads TGTGCCAGCAGTTCCGACAATAAGTATTCACCCCTCCACTTT.